These T cell receptor beta chains were read from a single sample in a study of cytomegalovirus exposure and HLA in healthy donors. Generated by immunoSEQ multiplex PCR, the TCRdb table keeps only in-frame clones and is missing some. The data contain 170,000 or so clones, 84% of them singletons. What was sequenced was PBMCs. These receptors were taken from a boy younger than 10 in good health and CMV-seronegative. CDR3s include the opening cysteine and the closing phenylalanine or tryptophan. A D gene is named only where the DNA matches it firmly. Only some rows state a clone size, as once, few, many or a class for expanded clones.

-	TRBJ2-2	TRBV6-5	14	-	TGTGCCAGCAGCCCCGATCACGTCGGCGGGGAGCTGTTTTTT	CASSPDHVGGELFF
-	TRBJ2-7	TRBV4-2	14	-	TGTGCCAGCAGCCTCTCCGGACAGATGTACGAGCAGTACTTC	CASSLSGQMYEQYF
-	TRBJ1-1	TRBV6-6	15	-	TGTGCCAGCAGTTTCAGCCCGGACGGGGGAGGTGAAGCTTTCTTT	CASSFSPDGGGEAFF
-	TRBJ2-7	TRBV7-9	13	-	TGTGCCAGCAGCTTAGGGGGGGGGCGCGAGCAGTACTTC	CASSLGGGREQYF
TRBD2	TRBJ2-3	TRBV5-1	19	-	TGCGCCAGCAGCCCGGGACTAGCGGGACCGACGACATGCACAGATACGCAGTATTTT	CASSPGLAGPTTCTDTQYF
-	TRBJ2-1	TRBV25-1	16	-	TGTGCCAGCAGTGTTTCAGGGAGGAGGTCCTACAATGAGCAGTTCTTC	CASSVSGRRSYNEQFF
-	TRBJ2-7	TRBV12-5	13	-	TGTGCTAGTGGTTTGCACGGAGCCTACGAGCAGTACTTC	CASGLHGAYEQYF
-	TRBJ2-4	TRBV4-1	16	-	TGCGCCAGCAGCCCAAGACAGGTCTATGAAAAAAACATTCAGTACTTC	CASSPRQVYEKNIQYF
-	TRBJ1-4	TRBV28	16	-	TGTGCCAGCAGTTTATCGGAGACCGAAACTAATGAAAAACTGTTTTTT	CASSLSETETNEKLFF
TRBD2	TRBJ2-7	TRBV18	15	-	TGTGCCAGCTCACCGGGACTAGCGGGAGTTTACGAGCAGTACTTC	CASSPGLAGVYEQYF
-	TRBJ1-1	TRBV25-1	15	-	TGTGCCAGCAGTGAATCTGGGCCGGGGGGCACTGAAGCTTTCTTT	CASSESGPGGTEAFF
-	TRBJ2-2	TRBV4-1	19	-	TGCGCCAGCAGCCAACTGTTGGTTCGCGGAGTCACGGGGGCCGGGGAGCTGTTTTTT	CASSQLLVRGVTGAGELFF
-	TRBJ1-1	TRBV4-1	14	few	TGCGCCAGCAGCCAAGTCCAGGAGAACACTGAAGCTTTCTTT	CASSQVQENTEAFF
-	TRBJ2-5	TRBV2	13	-	TGTGCCAGCAGACCGGGGGTCCAAGAGACCCAGTACTTC	CASRPGVQETQYF
TRBD1	TRBJ1-1	TRBV19	16	-	TGTGCCAGTAGTATAGATCGGCAGGGGGTGAACACTGAAGCTTTCTTT	CASSIDRQGVNTEAFF
-	TRBJ1-1	TRBV11-3	15	-	TGTGCCAGCAGCCGTGACTCAGGGGTAAGGACTGAAGCTTTCTTT	CASSRDSGVRTEAFF
TRBD2	TRBJ2-1	TRBV10-1	16	-	TGCGCCAGCAGCGCACCCGGGACTAGCGGGATCAATGAGCAGTTCTTC	CASSAPGTSGINEQFF
-	TRBJ2-7	TRBV27	14	-	TGTGCCAGCAGTTTACAGGGGTCAGCCTACGAGCAGTACTTC	CASSLQGSAYEQYF
-	TRBJ2-7	TRBV2	13	-	TGTGCCAGCAGTGTGTATTTCGGCTACGAGCAGTACTTC	CASSVYFGYEQYF
TRBD1	TRBJ1-1	TRBV29-1	11	-	TGCAGCGGGGACAGGAACACTGAAGCTTTCTTT	CSGDRNTEAFF
TRBD1	TRBJ1-1	TRBV18	13	-	TGTGCCAGCTCCTACAGGGGGAACACTGAAGCTTTCTTT	CASSYRGNTEAFF
-	TRBJ1-1	TRBV29-1	13	once	TGCAGCGTTGAAGGGCAGGCGAACACTGAAGCTTTCTTT	CSVEGQANTEAFF
-	TRBJ2-3	TRBV5-1	15	-	TGCGCCAGCAGCTTCTTGGGGGCAGGAACAGATACGCAGTATTTT	CASSFLGAGTDTQYF
TRBD2	TRBJ2-1	TRBV5-1	15	-	TGCGCCAGCAGCGGGGGACTAGCGGGAGCATATGAGCAGTTCTTC	CASSGGLAGAYEQFF
-	TRBJ2-7	TRBV29-1	12	-	TGCAGCGTTGGTACAGGGCTCTACGAGCAGTACTTC	CSVGTGLYEQYF
-	TRBJ2-3	TRBV6-6	13	once	TGTGCCAGCAGTTACACCGGTCTAGATACGCAGTATTTT	CASSYTGLDTQYF
-	TRBJ2-7	TRBV10-3	11	-	TGTGCCATCAGTGTTTACAACGAGCAGTACTTC	CAISVYNEQYF
-	TRBJ1-3	TRBV12-2	14	-	TGTGCAAGTCGCGTCGGACATGCTGGAAACACCATATATTTT	CASRVGHAGNTIYF
TRBD1	TRBJ1-1	TRBV5-4	16	-	TGTGCCAGCAGTCACGACAGGGTCCCCTCGCGGACTGAAGCTTTCTTT	CASSHDRVPSRTEAFF
-	TRBJ1-1	TRBV28	14	-	TGTGCCAGCAGTTTAGCAGGGGAGACGACTGAAGCTTTCTTT	CASSLAGETTEAFF
TRBD1	TRBJ2-2	TRBV28	14	once	TGTGCCAGTGGGACAGGAGAAAACACCGGGGAGCTGTTTTTT	CASGTGENTGELFF
TRBD1	TRBJ1-1	TRBV29-1	12	-	TGCAGCGCCCCGGACAGGGCCACTGAAGCTTTCTTT	CSAPDRATEAFF
-	TRBJ1-2	TRBV6-6	14	once	TGTGCCAGCAGTTACTTAGGGGGAACGGATGGCTACACCTTC	CASSYLGGTDGYTF
TRBD1	TRBJ2-7	TRBV29-1	19	once	TGCAGCGTTGAGGCGGCAGGGGGCCATAAACTGAGGAGCTCCTACGAGCAGTACTTC	CSVEAAGGHKLRSSYEQYF
-	TRBJ1-4	TRBV28	14	-	TGTGCCAGCAGTTTGTCGGGGACTAATGAAAAACTGTTTTTT	CASSLSGTNEKLFF
TRBD1	TRBJ2-1	TRBV11-3	16	-	TGTGCCAGCAGCTTAGACCGACAGGGGCCTTACAATGAGCAGTTCTTC	CASSLDRQGPYNEQFF
TRBD1	TRBJ1-2	TRBV18	18	-	TGTGCCAGCTCACCACCGGGACAGTTCAATTTGTATTCGTATGGCTACACCTTC	CASSPPGQFNLYSYGYTF
-	TRBJ2-7	TRBV14	15	-	TGTGCCAGCAGCCTCAGCGATGGCGTAGTGGACGAGCAGTACTTC	CASSLSDGVVDEQYF
TRBD2	TRBJ2-1	TRBV19	14	-	TGTGCCAGTAGTAAGGCTAGCGGGTTGAATGAGCAGTTCTTC	CASSKASGLNEQFF
-	TRBJ1-2	TRBV21-1	16	-	TGTGCCAGCAGCCCCCGATGGGGGGGCGTCTATTATGGCTACACCTTC	CASSPRWGGVYYGYTF
TRBD1	TRBJ1-4	TRBV15	16	-	TGTGCCACCAGCAGACCCGATTCAGGGGGGCGAGAAAAACTGTTTTTT	CATSRPDSGGREKLFF